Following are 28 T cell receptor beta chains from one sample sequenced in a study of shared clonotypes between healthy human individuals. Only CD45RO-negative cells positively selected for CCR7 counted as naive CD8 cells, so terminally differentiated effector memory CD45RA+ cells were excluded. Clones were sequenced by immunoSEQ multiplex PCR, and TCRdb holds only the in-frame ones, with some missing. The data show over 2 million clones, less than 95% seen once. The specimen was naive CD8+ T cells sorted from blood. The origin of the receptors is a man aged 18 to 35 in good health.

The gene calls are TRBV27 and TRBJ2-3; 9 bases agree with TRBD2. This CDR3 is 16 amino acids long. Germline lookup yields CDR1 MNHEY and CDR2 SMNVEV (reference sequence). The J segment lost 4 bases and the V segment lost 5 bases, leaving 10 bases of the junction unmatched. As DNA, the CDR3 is TGTGCCAGCAGTGCTGGACTAGCGACACCCGCAGATACGCAGTATTTT. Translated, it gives CASSAGLATPADTQYF.

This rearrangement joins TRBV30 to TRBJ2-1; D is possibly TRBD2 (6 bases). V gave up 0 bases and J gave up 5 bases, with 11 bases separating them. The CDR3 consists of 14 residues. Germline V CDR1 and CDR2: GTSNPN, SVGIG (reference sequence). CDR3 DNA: TGTGCCTGGAGTGTACACGGGAGTAACAATGAGCAGTTCTTC. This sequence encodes CAWSVHGSNNEQFF.

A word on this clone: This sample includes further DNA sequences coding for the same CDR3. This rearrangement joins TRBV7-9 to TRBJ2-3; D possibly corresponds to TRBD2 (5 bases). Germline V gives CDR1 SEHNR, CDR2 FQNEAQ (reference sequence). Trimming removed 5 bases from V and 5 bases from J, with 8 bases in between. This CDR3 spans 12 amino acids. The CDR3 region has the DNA TGTGCCAGCAGCCCCCGGGGAGATACGCAGTATTTT. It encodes CASSPRGDTQYF. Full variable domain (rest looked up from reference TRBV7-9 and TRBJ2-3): DTGVSQNPRHKITKRGQNVTFRCDPISEHNRLYWYRQTLGQGPEFLTYFQNEAQLEKSRLLSDRFSAERPKGSFSTLEIQRTEQGDSAMYLCASSPRGDTQYFGPGTRLTVL.

The CDR3, as DNA: TGTGCCAGCAGCTTAGTACCGAACACTGAAGCTTTCTTT. Encoded protein: CASSLVPNTEAFF. The V gene is TRBV11-3, the J gene TRBJ1-1; D remains unclear. This CDR3 has 13 residues. The V and J ends lost 1 base and 1 base respectively, with 4 bases between them. Germline V gene sequence: CDR1 SGHNT, CDR2 YENEEA.

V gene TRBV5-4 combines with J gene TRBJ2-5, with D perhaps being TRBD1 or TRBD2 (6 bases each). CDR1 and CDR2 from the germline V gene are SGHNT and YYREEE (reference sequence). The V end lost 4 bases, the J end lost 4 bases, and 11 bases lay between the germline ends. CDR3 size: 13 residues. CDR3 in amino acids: CASSPRGAETQYF. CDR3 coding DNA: TGTGCCAGCAGCCCGAGGGGGGCAGAGACCCAGTACTTC.

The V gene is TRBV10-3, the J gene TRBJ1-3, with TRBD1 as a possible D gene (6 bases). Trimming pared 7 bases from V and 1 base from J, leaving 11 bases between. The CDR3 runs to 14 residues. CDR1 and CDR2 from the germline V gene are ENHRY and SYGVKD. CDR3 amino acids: CAINDQGSGNTIYF. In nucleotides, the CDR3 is TGTGCCATCAACGACCAGGGGTCTGGAAACACCATATATTTT.

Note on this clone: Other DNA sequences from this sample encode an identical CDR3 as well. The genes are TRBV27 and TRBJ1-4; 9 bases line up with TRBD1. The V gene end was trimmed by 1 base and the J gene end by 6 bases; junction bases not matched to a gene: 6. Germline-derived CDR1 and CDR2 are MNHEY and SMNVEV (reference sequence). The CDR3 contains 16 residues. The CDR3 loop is CASSLYPTGGDEKLFF. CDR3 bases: TGTGCCAGCAGTTTATATCCGACAGGGGGGGATGAAAAACTGTTTTTT.

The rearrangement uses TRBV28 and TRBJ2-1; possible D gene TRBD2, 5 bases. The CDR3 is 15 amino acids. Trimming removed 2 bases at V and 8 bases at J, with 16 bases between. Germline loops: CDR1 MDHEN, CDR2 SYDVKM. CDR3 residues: CASSLGAALSDEQFF. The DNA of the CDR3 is TGTGCCAGCAGTTTAGGAGCGGCCCTCTCCGATGAGCAGTTCTTC.

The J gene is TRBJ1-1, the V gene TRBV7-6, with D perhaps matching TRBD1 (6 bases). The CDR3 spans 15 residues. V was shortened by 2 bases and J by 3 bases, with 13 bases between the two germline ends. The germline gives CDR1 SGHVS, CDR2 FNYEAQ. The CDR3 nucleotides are TGTGCCAGCAGCTTACTCAGGGGAGGGGACACTGAAGCTTTCTTT. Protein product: CASSLLRGGDTEAFF.

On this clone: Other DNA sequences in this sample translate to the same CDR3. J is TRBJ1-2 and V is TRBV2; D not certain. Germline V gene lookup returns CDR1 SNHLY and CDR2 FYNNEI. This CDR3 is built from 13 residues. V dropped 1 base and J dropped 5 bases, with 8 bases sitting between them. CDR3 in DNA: TGTGCCAGCAGTGAAGGGACGGCTTATGGCTACACCTTC. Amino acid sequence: CASSEGTAYGYTF.

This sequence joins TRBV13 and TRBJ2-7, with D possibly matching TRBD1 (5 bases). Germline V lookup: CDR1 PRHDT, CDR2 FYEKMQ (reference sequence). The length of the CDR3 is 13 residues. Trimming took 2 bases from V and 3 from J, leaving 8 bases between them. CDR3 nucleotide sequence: TGTGCCAGCAGCTTACCAGGGAACTACGAGCAGTACTTC. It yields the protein CASSLPGNYEQYF.

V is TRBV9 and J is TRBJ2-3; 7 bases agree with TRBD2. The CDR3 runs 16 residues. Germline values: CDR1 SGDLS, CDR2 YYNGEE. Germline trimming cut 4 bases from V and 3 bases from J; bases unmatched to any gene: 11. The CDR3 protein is CASSSEPGLQTDTQYF. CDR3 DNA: TGTGCCAGCAGCTCAGAGCCGGGACTACAGACAGATACGCAGTATTTT.

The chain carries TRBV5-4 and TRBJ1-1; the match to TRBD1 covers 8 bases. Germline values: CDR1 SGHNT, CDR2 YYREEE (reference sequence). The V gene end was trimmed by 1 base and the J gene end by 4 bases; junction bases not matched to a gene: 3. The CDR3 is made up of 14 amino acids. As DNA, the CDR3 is TGTGCCAGCAGCTTGAAACAGGGGGTCACTGAAGCTTTCTTT. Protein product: CASSLKQGVTEAFF.

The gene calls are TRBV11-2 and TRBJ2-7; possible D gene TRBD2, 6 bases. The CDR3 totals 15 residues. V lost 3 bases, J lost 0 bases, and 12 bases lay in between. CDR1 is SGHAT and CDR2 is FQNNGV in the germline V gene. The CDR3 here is CASSFERASSYEQYF. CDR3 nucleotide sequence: TGTGCCAGCAGCTTTGAGCGGGCAAGCTCCTACGAGCAGTACTTC.

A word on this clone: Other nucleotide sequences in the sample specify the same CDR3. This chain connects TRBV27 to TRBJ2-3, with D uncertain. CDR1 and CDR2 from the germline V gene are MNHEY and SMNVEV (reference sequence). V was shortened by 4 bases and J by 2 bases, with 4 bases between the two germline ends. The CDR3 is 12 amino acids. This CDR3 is CASSSPTDTQYF. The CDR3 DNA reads TGTGCCAGCAGTTCCCCCACAGATACGCAGTATTTT.

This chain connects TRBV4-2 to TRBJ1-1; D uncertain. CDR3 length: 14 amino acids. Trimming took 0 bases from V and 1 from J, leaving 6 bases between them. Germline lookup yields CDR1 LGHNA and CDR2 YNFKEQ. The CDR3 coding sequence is TGTGCCAGCAGCCAAGAGCACGGGAACACTGAAGCTTTCTTT. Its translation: CASSQEHGNTEAFF.

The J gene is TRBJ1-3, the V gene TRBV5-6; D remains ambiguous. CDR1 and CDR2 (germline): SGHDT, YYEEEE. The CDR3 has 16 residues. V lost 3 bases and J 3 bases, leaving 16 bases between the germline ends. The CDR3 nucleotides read TGTGCCAGCAGCTCCGTAATATTGACGCTTGGAAACACCATATATTTT. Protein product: CASSSVILTLGNTIYF.

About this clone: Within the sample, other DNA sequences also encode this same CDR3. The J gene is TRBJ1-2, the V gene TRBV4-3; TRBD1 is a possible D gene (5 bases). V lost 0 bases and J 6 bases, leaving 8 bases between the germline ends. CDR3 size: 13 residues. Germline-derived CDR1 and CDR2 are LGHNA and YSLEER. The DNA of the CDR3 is TGCGCCAGCAGCCAAGATCGGGGACATGGCTACACCTTC. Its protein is CASSQDRGHGYTF.

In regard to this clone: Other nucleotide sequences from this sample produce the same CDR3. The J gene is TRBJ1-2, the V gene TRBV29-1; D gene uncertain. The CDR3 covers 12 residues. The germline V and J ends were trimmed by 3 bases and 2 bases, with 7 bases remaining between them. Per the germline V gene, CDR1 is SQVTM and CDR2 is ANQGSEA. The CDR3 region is CSVEGRNYGYTF. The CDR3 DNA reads TGCAGCGTTGAGGGCAGAAACTATGGCTACACCTTC.

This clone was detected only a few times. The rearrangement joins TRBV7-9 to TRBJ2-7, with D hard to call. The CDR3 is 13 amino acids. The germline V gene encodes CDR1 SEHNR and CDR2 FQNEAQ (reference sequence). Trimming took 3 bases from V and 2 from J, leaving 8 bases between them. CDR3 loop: CASSLEEAYEQYF. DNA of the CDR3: TGTGCCAGCAGCTTGGAAGAAGCCTACGAGCAGTACTTC.

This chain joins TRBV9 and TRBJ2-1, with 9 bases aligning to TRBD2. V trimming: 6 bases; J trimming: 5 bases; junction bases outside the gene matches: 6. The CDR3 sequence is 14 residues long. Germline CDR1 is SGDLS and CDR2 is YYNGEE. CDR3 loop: CASNIAGADNEQFF. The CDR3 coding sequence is TGTGCCAGCAACATAGCGGGAGCGGACAATGAGCAGTTCTTC.

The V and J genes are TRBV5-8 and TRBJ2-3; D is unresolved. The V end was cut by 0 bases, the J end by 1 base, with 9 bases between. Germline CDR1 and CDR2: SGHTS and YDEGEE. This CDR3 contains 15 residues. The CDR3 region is CASSLADSGTDTQYF. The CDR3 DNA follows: TGTGCCAGCAGCTTGGCCGATTCGGGCACAGATACGCAGTATTTT.

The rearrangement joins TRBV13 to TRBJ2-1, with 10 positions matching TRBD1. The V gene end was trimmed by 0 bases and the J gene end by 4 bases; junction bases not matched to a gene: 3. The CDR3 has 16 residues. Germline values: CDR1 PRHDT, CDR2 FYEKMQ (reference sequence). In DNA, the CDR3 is TGTGCCAGCAGCTTAGGTCGACAGGGGGCATACAATGAGCAGTTCTTC. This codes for CASSLGRQGAYNEQFF. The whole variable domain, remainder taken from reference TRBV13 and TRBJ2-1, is AAGVIQSPRHLIKEKRETATLKCYPIPRHDTVYWYQQGPGQDPQFLISFYEKMQSDKGSIPDRFSAQQFSDYHSELNMSSLELGDSALYFCASSLGRQGAYNEQFFGPGTRLTVL.

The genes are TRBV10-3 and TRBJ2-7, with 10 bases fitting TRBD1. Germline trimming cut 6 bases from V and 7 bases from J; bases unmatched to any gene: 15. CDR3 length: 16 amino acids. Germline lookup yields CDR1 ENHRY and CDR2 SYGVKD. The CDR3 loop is CAIRAAEDRGTEEQYF. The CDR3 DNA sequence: TGTGCCATCAGGGCCGCCGAGGACAGGGGGACGGAAGAGCAGTACTTC.

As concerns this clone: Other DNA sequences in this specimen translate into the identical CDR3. The CDR3 nucleotides are TGTGCCAGCAGTTTAGCTAACACCGGGGAGCTGTTTTTT. Its translation is CASSLANTGELFF. The chain recombines TRBV27 with TRBJ2-2; D is undetermined. V gave up 2 bases and J gave up 2 bases, with 3 bases separating them. The CDR3 consists of 13 residues. Germline V gene sequence: CDR1 MNHEY, CDR2 SMNVEV (reference sequence).

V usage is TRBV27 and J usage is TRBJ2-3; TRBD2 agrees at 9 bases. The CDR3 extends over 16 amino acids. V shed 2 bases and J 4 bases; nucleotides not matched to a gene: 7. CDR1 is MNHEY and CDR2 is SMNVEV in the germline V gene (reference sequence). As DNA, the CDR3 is TGTGCCAGCAGTTTAAGCGCGGGAGGGCCAGCAGATACGCAGTATTTT. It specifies CASSLSAGGPADTQYF.

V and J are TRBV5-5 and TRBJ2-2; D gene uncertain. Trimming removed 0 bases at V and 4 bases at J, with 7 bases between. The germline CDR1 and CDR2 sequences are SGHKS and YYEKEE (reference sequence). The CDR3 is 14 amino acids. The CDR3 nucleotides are TGTGCCAGCAGCTTGGGTCTACTCACCGGGGAGCTGTTTTTT. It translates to CASSLGLLTGELFF. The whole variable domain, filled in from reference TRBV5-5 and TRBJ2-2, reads DAGVTQSPTHLIKTRGQQVTLRCSPISGHKSVSWYQQVLGQGPQFIFQYYEKEERGRGNFPDRFSARQFPNYSSELNVNALLLGDSALYLCASSLGLLTGELFFGEGSRLTVL.

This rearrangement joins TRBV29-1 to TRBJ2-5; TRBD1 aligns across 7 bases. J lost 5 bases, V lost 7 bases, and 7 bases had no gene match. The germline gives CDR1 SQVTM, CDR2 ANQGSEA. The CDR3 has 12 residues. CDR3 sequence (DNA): TGCAGCGGATACAGGGGTGAGGAGACCCAGTACTTC. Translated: CSGYRGEETQYF.